The rows below give T cell receptor beta chains drawn from one sample of a study of low-dose radiotherapy and immunotherapy resistance in tumors. TCRdb itself ran the reads through MiXCR, one entry per CDR3 protein. In the table there are roughly 32,000 distinct CDR3 sequences, about half of which are singletons. The starting material was PBMCs, obtained after low-dose radiotherapy plus immunotherapy. All receptors derive from a male donor with gallbladder cancer. CDR3s include the opening cysteine and the closing phenylalanine or tryptophan. A D gene is named only where the DNA matches it firmly. Clone size is not always given. Where it is, it says once, few, many or a class for expanded clones.

J gene: TRBJ2-1
clone size: many
V gene: TRBV4-2
D gene: TRBD2
CDR3 DNA: TGTGCCAGCAGCCTTAGACTAGCGGGGGGCGATGAGCAGTTCTTC
CDR3 protein: CASSLRLAGGDEQFF

J gene: TRBJ2-3
clone size: .
V gene: TRBV6-2/TRBV6-3
D gene: TRBD2
CDR3 DNA: TGTGCCAGCAGTAGCGGGAGGGGGTTCGGCACAGATACGCAGTATTTT
CDR3 protein: CASSSGRGFGTDTQYF

J gene: TRBJ2-7
clone size: many
V gene: TRBV5-1
D gene: .
CDR3 DNA: TGCGCCAGCAGCTTAGGTCAATCCATCGAGCAGTACTTC
CDR3 protein: CASSLGQSIEQYF

J gene: TRBJ1-1
clone size: .
V gene: TRBV20-1
D gene: .
CDR3 DNA: TGCAGTGCTAGTCGGGGGGATCCTGAAGCTTTCTTT
CDR3 protein: CSASRGDPEAFF

J gene: TRBJ2-1
clone size: medium-sized
V gene: TRBV4-1
D gene: .
CDR3 DNA: TGCGCCAGCAGCCAGCCTGGCAGGGACCCCTACAATGAGCAGTTCTTC
CDR3 protein: CASSQPGRDPYNEQFF

J gene: TRBJ2-3
clone size: many
V gene: TRBV5-8
D gene: TRBD1
CDR3 DNA: TGTGCCAGCAGCTCAGGGACAGGGGGTAGCACAGATACGCAGTATTTT
CDR3 protein: CASSSGTGGSTDTQYF

J gene: TRBJ1-1
clone size: .
V gene: TRBV6-6
D gene: .
CDR3 DNA: TGTGCCAGCAGTTACAGGACACTAGGCGTGAACACTGAAGCTTTCTTT
CDR3 protein: CASSYRTLGVNTEAFF

J gene: TRBJ1-4
clone size: medium-sized
V gene: TRBV6-2/TRBV6-3
D gene: .
CDR3 DNA: TGTGCCATCAGTGAGTTCGGCAGCCCTAATGAAAAACTGTTTTTT
CDR3 protein: CAISEFGSPNEKLFF

J gene: TRBJ1-4
clone size: few
V gene: TRBV5-1
D gene: .
CDR3 DNA: .
CDR3 protein: CASSFYLGADEKTVFFFFF

J gene: TRBJ2-2
clone size: .
V gene: TRBV11-2
D gene: TRBD2
CDR3 DNA: TGTGCCAGCCCCACCGGGACTAGCGGGAGAAGGGGAGCTGTTTTT
CDR3 protein: CASPTGTSGRRGAVF

J gene: TRBJ1-1
clone size: .
V gene: TRBV28
D gene: .
CDR3 DNA: TGTGCCAGCAGCAGAAACACTGAAGCTTTCTTT
CDR3 protein: CASSRNTEAFF

J gene: TRBJ2-7
clone size: .
V gene: TRBV7-2
D gene: TRBD2
CDR3 DNA: TGTGCCAGCAGCATCATAGCGGGGGTATACGAGCAGTACTTC
CDR3 protein: CASSIIAGVYEQYF

J gene: TRBJ1-2
clone size: .
V gene: TRBV3-1
D gene: .
CDR3 DNA: TGTGCCAGCAGCCAAGATTGGCCGGGCTATGGCTACACCTTC
CDR3 protein: CASSQDWPGYGYTF

J gene: TRBJ2-1
clone size: .
V gene: TRBV20-1
D gene: TRBD1
CDR3 DNA: TGCAGTGCTAGAGTAGGACAGGGAATTGGCAATGAGCAGTTCTTC
CDR3 protein: CSARVGQGIGNEQFF

J gene: TRBJ1-1
clone size: many
V gene: TRBV15
D gene: TRBD1
CDR3 DNA: TGTGCGACAGGGCCCGGGAACACTGAAGCTTTCTTT
CDR3 protein: CATGPGNTEAFF

J gene: TRBJ2-3
clone size: .
V gene: TRBV4-1
D gene: .
CDR3 DNA: TGCGCCAGCAGCCGCCCGTACGATGGGAGCACAGATACGCAGTATTTT
CDR3 protein: CASSRPYDGSTDTQYF

J gene: TRBJ2-2
clone size: medium-sized
V gene: TRBV29-1
D gene: TRBD2
CDR3 DNA: TGCAGCCCCCCCGCCAGGACTAGCGGAGGTACGAACACCGGGGAGCTGTTTTTT
CDR3 protein: CSPPARTSGGTNTGELFF

J gene: TRBJ2-2
clone size: .
V gene: TRBV7-6
D gene: .
CDR3 DNA: TGTGCCAGCAGCTTGCGGCCCTCCGGGGAGCTGTTTTTT
CDR3 protein: CASSLRPSGELFF

J gene: TRBJ1-2
clone size: many
V gene: TRBV23-1
D gene: .
CDR3 DNA: TGCGCCAGCAGCCCCCTAGAACAGGGCGACTATGGCTACACCTTC
CDR3 protein: CASSPLEQGDYGYTF

J gene: TRBJ1-3
clone size: .
V gene: TRBV15
D gene: .
CDR3 DNA: TGTGCCACCAGCAGAGACAACACTGGAAACACCATATATTTT
CDR3 protein: CATSRDNTGNTIYF

J gene: TRBJ2-7
clone size: .
V gene: TRBV6-2/TRBV6-3
D gene: .
CDR3 DNA: TGTGCCAGCAGTTCGGGACGGAGCTACGAGCAGTACTTC
CDR3 protein: CASSSGRSYEQYF

J gene: TRBJ2-5
clone size: .
V gene: TRBV11-2
D gene: .
CDR3 DNA: TGTGCCAGCAGCTGGGCCCCGGGTCGGGAGACCCAGTACTTC
CDR3 protein: CASSWAPGRETQYF

J gene: TRBJ2-1
clone size: .
V gene: TRBV9
D gene: TRBD1
CDR3 DNA: TGTGCCAGCGGGGACAGTAATGAGCAGTTCTTC
CDR3 protein: CASGDSNEQFF

J gene: TRBJ1-1
clone size: many
V gene: TRBV7-8
D gene: .
CDR3 DNA: TGTGCCAGCAGCCCCCGGTTGAACACTGAAGCTTTCTTT
CDR3 protein: CASSPRLNTEAFF

J gene: TRBJ1-3
clone size: .
V gene: TRBV28
D gene: .
CDR3 DNA: TGTGCCAGCAGTTCAAGACAGTCTGGAAACACCATATATTTT
CDR3 protein: CASSSRQSGNTIYF

J gene: TRBJ1-4
clone size: few
V gene: TRBV4-1
D gene: .
CDR3 DNA: TGCGCCAGCAGCCAAGCCCGGTACACTAATGAAAAACTGTTTTTT
CDR3 protein: CASSQARYTNEKLFF

J gene: TRBJ1-1
clone size: .
V gene: TRBV20-1
D gene: .
CDR3 DNA: TGCAGTGCTAGAGCCGCAGGGAGGGGTATGAACACTGAAGCTTTCTTT
CDR3 protein: CSARAAGRGMNTEAFF

J gene: TRBJ2-1
clone size: medium-sized
V gene: TRBV2
D gene: .
CDR3 DNA: TGTGCCAGCAGTGAGTCTAGCGTCTACAATGAGCAGTTCTTC
CDR3 protein: CASSESSVYNEQFF

J gene: TRBJ2-7
clone size: many
V gene: TRBV7-7
D gene: TRBD2
CDR3 DNA: TGTGCCAGCAGCTTCCTCGGACTAGCGGGGGCCTACGAGCAGTACTTC
CDR3 protein: CASSFLGLAGAYEQYF

J gene: TRBJ2-2
clone size: .
V gene: TRBV29-1
D gene: TRBD1
CDR3 DNA: TGCAGCGTTGAGGTTAGACAGGGGGTCACCGGGGAGCTGTTTTTT
CDR3 protein: CSVEVRQGVTGELFF

J gene: TRBJ2-2
clone size: many
V gene: TRBV15
D gene: .
CDR3 DNA: TGTGCCACCAGCAGGGCGGAAGGCACCGGGGAGCTGTTTTTT
CDR3 protein: CATSRAEGTGELFF

J gene: TRBJ1-5
clone size: .
V gene: TRBV28
D gene: .
CDR3 DNA: TGTGCCAGCAGTTATAGCGGTGGGAGGAAGCCCCAGCATTTT
CDR3 protein: CASSYSGGRKPQHF

J gene: TRBJ2-7
clone size: .
V gene: TRBV27
D gene: .
CDR3 DNA: TGTGCCAGCAGTTTATTGGGGGGCGAGCAGTACTTC
CDR3 protein: CASSLLGGEQYF

J gene: TRBJ1-2
clone size: .
V gene: TRBV4-1
D gene: .
CDR3 DNA: TGCGCCAGCAGCCAAGATCAGGGGCGGAGCGGCTACACCTTC
CDR3 protein: CASSQDQGRSGYTF

J gene: TRBJ2-7
clone size: many
V gene: TRBV7-9
D gene: .
CDR3 DNA: TGTGCCAGCAGCCCTCCGGGCAACGAGCAGTACTTC
CDR3 protein: CASSPPGNEQYF

J gene: TRBJ2-1
clone size: .
V gene: TRBV18
D gene: .
CDR3 DNA: TGTGCCAGCTCACCCGACGGAAACAATGAGCAGTTCTTC
CDR3 protein: CASSPDGNNEQFF